This T cell receptor (beta chain) is drawn from a study of cytotoxic CD8 clonotypes in ibrutinib-treated CLL. Sequencing was performed with immunoSEQ multiplex PCR; in TCRdb, only in-frame clones are kept and a portion is missing. Of more than 25,000 clones in the sample, about 75% are singletons; the top ten hold 51%. The CDR3 loop spans 11 amino acids. Germline CDR1 reads LGHNT; CDR2 reads FRNRAP. The chain uses TRBV12-5 and TRBJ1-2, with 8 bases fitting TRBD1. The input for sequencing was PBMCs, taken after 36 months of ibrutinib treatment. The receptor was derived from a human donor with chronic lymphocytic leukemia. The CDR3 loop is CAWTGRFGYTF. CDR3 sequence (DNA): TGTGCCTGGACAGGGAGGTTTGGCTACACCTTC.